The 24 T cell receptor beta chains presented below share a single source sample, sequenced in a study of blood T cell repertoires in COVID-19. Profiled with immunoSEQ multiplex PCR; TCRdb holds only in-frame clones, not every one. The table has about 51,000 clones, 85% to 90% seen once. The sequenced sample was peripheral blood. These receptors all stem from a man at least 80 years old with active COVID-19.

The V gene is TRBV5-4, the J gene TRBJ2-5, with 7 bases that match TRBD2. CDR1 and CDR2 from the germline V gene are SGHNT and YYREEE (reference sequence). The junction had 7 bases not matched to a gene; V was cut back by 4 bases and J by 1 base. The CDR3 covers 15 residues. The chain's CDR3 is CASSTSLAVQETQYF. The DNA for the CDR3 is TGTGCCAGCAGCACCTCGCTAGCGGTCCAAGAGACCCAGTACTTC.

The CDR3 DNA reads TGTGCCAGCAGAAGCGGACAGCTCAATCAGCCCCAGCATTTT. Protein product: CASRSGQLNQPQHF. The V gene is TRBV28, the J gene TRBJ1-5; the D gene is possibly TRBD1 (6 bases). V lost 6 bases to trimming and J lost 3 bases, with 12 bases between them. The CDR3 has 14 amino acids. The V gene's germline CDR1 is MDHEN and CDR2 SYDVKM.

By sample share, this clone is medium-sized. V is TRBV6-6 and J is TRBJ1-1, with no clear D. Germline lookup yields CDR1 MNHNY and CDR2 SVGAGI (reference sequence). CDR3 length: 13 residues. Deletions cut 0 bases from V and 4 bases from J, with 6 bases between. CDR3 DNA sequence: TGTGCCAGCAGTTACTCTAAGCTCACTGAAGCTTTCTTT. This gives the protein CASSYSKLTEAFF.

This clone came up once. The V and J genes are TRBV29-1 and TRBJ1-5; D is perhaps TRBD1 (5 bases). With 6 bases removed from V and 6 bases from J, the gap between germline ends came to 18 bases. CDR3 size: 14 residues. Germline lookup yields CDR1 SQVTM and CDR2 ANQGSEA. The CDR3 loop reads CSVRTGGLTQPQHF. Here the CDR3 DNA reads TGCAGCGTACGTACGGGGGGTTTGACTCAGCCCCAGCATTTT.

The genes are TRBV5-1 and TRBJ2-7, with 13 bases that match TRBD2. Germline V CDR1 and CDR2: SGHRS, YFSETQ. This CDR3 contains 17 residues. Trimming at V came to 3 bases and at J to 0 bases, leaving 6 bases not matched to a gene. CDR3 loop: CASSYGLAGVSSYEQYF. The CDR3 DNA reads TGCGCCAGCAGCTACGGACTAGCGGGAGTCAGCTCCTACGAGCAGTACTTC.

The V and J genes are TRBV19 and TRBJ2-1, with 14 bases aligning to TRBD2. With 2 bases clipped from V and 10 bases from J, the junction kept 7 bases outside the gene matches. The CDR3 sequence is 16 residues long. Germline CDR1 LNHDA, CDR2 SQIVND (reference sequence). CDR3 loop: CASSIRGTSGRGEQFF. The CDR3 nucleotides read TGTGCCAGTAGTATACGGGGGACTAGCGGGAGAGGAGAGCAGTTCTTC. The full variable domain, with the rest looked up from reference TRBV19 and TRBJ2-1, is DGGITQSPKYLFRKEGQNVTLSCEQNLNHDAMYWYRQDPGQGLRLIYYSQIVNDFQKGDIAEGYSVSREKKESFPLTVTSAQKNPTAFYLCASSIRGTSGRGEQFFGPGTRLTVL.

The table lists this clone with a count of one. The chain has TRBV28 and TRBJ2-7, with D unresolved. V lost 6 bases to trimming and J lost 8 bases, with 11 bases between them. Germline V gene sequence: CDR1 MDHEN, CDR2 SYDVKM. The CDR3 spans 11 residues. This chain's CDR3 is CASRSTTKQYF. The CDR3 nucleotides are TGTGCCAGCAGATCCACTACGAAGCAGTACTTC.

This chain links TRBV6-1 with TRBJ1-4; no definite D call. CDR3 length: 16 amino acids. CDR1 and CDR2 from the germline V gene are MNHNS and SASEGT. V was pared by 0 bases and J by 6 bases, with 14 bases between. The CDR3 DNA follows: TGTGCCAGCAGTGAAGCGCTTGGGCGGGCGGATGAAAAACTGTTTTTT. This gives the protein CASSEALGRADEKLFF.

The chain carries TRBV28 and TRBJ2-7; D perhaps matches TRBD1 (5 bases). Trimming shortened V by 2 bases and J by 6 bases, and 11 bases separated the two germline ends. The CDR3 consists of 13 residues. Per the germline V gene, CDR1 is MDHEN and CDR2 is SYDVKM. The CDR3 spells CASSLAAQGEQYF. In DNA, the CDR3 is TGTGCCAGCAGTTTAGCAGCTCAGGGCGAGCAGTACTTC. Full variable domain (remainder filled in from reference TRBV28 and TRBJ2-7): DVKVTQSSRYLVKRTGEKVFLECVQDMDHENMFWYRQDPGLGLRLIYFSYDVKMKEKGDIPEGYSVSREKKERFSLILESASTNQTSMYLCASSLAAQGEQYFGPGTRLTVT.

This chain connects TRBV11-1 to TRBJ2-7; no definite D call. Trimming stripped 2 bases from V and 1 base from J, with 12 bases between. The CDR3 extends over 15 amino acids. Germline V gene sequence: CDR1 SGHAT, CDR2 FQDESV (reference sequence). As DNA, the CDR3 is TGTGCCAGCAGCTTAACCCAGTCACCATCCTACGAGCAGTACTTC. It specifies CASSLTQSPSYEQYF. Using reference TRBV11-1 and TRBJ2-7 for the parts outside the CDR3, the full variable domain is EAEVAQSPRYKITEKSQAVAFWCDPISGHATLYWYRQILGQGPELLVQFQDESVVDDSQLPKDRFSAERLKGVDSTLKIQPAELGDSAMYLCASSLTQSPSYEQYFGPGTRLTVT.

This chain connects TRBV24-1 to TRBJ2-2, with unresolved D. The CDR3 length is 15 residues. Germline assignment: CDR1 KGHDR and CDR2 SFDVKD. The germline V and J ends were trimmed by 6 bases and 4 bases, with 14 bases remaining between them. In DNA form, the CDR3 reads TGTGCCACCAGTTCCGCACGGGTCAGCACCGGGGAGCTGTTTTTT. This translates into CATSSARVSTGELFF.

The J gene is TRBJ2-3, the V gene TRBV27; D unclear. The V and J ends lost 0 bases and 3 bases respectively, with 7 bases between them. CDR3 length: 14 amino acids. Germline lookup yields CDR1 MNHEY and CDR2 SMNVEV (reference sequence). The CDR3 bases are TGTGCCAGCAGTTTATCCGTGAGGACAGATACGCAGTATTTT. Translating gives CASSLSVRTDTQYF.

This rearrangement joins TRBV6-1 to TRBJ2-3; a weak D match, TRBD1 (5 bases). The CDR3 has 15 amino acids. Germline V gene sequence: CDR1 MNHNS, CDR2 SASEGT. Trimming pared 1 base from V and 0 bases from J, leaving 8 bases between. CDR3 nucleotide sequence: TGTGCCAGCAGTGAAGGTGGGGCTAGCACAGATACGCAGTATTTT. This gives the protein CASSEGGASTDTQYF.

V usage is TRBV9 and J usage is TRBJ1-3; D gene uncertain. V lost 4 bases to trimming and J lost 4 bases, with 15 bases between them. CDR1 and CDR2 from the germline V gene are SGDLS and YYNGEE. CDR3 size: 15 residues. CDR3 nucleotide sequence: TGTGCCAGCAGCCCAGCCGCGGGTAGGGGAAACACCATATATTTT. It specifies CASSPAAGRGNTIYF.

The CDR3 loop reads CASSQIQGNTEAFF. The DNA of the CDR3 is TGTGCCAGCAGCCAGATACAGGGGAACACTGAAGCTTTCTTT. This chain connects TRBV3-1 (or the pseudogene TRBV3-2) to TRBJ1-1; perhaps TRBD1 as D (6 bases). V was trimmed by 3 bases and J by 1 base, leaving 9 bases between them. CDR1 is LGHDT, CDR2 YNNKEL, per germline (reference sequence). The CDR3 covers 14 residues.

The CDR3 region is CASSPGTGKPEAFF. For the CDR3, the DNA is TGTGCCAGCAGTCCCGGGACAGGGAAACCTGAAGCTTTCTTT. The gene calls are TRBV2 and TRBJ1-1; TRBD1 agrees at 9 bases. V dropped 5 bases and J dropped 6; count of bases not matched to a gene: 7. The germline V gene encodes CDR1 SNHLY and CDR2 FYNNEI. The CDR3 is made up of 14 amino acids. The full variable domain, its missing parts supplied by reference TRBV2 and TRBJ1-1, is EPEVTQTPSHQVTQMGQEVILRCVPISNHLYFYWYRQILGQKVEFLVSFYNNEISEKSEIFDDQFSVERPDGSNFTLKIRSTKLEDSAMYFCASSPGTGKPEAFFGQGTRLTVV.

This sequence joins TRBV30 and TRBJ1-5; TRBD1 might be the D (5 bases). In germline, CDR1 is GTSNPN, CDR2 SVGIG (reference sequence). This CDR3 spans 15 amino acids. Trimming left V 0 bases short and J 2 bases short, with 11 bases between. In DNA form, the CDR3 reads TGTGCCTGGAGTGTCGGGACGGGAGGCAATCAGCCCCAGCATTTT. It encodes CAWSVGTGGNQPQHF.

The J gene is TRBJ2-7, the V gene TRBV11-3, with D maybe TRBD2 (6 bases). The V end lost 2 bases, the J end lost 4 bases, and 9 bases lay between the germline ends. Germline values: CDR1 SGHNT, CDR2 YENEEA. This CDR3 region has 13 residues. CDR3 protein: CASSLRRDYEQYF. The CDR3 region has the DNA TGTGCCAGCAGCTTACGGCGGGATTACGAGCAGTACTTC.

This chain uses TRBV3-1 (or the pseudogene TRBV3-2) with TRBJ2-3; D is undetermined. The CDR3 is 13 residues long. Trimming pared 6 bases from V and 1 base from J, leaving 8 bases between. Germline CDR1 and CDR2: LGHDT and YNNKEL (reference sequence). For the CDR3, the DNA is TGTGCCAGCAGTGACTGGCGCACAGATACGCAGTATTTT. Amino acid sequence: CASSDWRTDTQYF.

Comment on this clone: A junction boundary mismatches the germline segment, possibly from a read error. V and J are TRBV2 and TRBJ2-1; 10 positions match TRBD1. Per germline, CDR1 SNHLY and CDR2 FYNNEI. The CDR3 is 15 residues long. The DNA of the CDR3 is TGTGCCACCAAAGACCCGGGACAGGGGCGACTCAGTACTATCTTC. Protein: CATKDPGQGRLSTIF.

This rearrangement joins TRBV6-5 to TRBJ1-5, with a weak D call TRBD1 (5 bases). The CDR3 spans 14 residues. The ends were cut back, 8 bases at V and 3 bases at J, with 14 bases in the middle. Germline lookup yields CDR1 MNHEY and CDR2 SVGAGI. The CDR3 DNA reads TGTGCCAGCCGACAGTTAGGCTACAATCAGCCCCAGCATTTT. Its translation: CASRQLGYNQPQHF.

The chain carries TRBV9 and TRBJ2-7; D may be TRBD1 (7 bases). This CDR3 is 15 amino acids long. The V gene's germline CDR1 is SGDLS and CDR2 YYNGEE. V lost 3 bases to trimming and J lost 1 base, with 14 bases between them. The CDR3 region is CASSAHSGGSYEQYF. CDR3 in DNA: TGTGCCAGCAGCGCGCATTCAGGGGGGTCCTACGAGCAGTACTTC. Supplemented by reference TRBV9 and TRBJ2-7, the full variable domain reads DSGVTQTPKHLITATGQRVTLRCSPRSGDLSVYWYQQSLDQGLQFLIQYYNGEERAKGNILERFSAQQFPDLHSELNLSSLELGDSALYFCASSAHSGGSYEQYFGPGTRLTVT.

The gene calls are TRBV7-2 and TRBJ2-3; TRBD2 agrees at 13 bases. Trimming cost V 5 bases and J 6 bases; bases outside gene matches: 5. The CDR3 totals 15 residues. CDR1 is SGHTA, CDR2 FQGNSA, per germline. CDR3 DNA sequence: TGTGCCAGCAGCCTCGGGACTAGCGGGACCGATACGCAGTATTTT. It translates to CASSLGTSGTDTQYF.

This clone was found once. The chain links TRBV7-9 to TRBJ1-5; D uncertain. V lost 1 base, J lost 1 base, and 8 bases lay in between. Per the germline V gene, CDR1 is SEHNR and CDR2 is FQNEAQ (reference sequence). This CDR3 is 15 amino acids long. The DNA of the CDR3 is TGTGCCAGCAGCTTAGTTGGCGGGAGCAATCAGCCCCAGCATTTT. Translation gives CASSLVGGSNQPQHF.